What follows are 22 T cell receptor beta chains derived from one specimen sequenced in a study of Ad26.COV2.S vaccination and SARS-CoV-2 variants. This sample's treatment: some 20 received Ad26.COV2.S at low or high dose, single or two shots; 5 received placebo; per-sample allocation not given. Samples came from day 63 after the first vaccine or placebo injection. Sequencing was performed with immunoSEQ multiplex PCR; in TCRdb, only in-frame clones are kept and a portion is missing. The sample lists about 440,000 clones; about 90% were seen once. This material consisted of peripheral blood, taken in a trial of Ad26.COV2.S vaccine versus placebo. These receptors all stem from a person aged 18-65 years who received the Ad26.COV2.S COVID-19 vaccine or a placebo.

This rearrangement joins TRBV9 to TRBJ2-7, with a possible D match to TRBD2 (7 bases). The CDR3 runs 17 residues. CDR1 SGDLS and CDR2 YYNGEE come from the germline V gene. Trimming cost V 0 bases and J 3 bases, with 19 bases left between them. The CDR3 region is CASSVGPWGAGVYEQYF. CDR3 coding DNA: TGTGCCAGCAGCGTAGGCCCTTGGGGGGCGGGAGTCTACGAGCAGTACTTC.

The chain is built from TRBV19 and TRBJ2-5, with D perhaps given as TRBD1 or TRBD2 (6 bases each). CDR3 size: 15 residues. Germline loops: CDR1 LNHDA, CDR2 SQIVND (reference sequence). The V end was cut by 1 base, the J end by 2 bases, with 11 bases between. CDR3 DNA sequence: TGTGCCAGTAGTATAGGAGGGGGGTGGCAAGAGACCCAGTACTTC. This gives the protein CASSIGGGWQETQYF.

The V gene is TRBV21-1, the J gene TRBJ2-3; TRBD1 is the table's D call, not checked against the DNA. TRBV21-1 is flagged as a pseudogene. The CDR3 is 18 residues long. CDR3 nucleotides: TGTGCCAGCAGCAAAGCGGTCGCGGACAGGGGGCGAGCGGGTACGCAGTATTTT. Residues: CASSKAVADRGRAGTQYF.

The V and J genes are TRBV7-9 and TRBJ2-2; TRBD2 aligns across 13 bases. Germline V gene data show CDR1 as SEHNR and CDR2 as FQNEAQ (reference sequence). V dropped 6 bases and J dropped 7; count of bases not matched to a gene: 8. This CDR3 has 16 residues. This CDR3 is CASSWTSGRSGGELFF. CDR3 DNA: TGTGCCAGCAGTTGGACTAGCGGGAGAAGTGGCGGGGAGCTGTTTTTT.

V is TRBV5-4 and J is TRBJ2-7; 7 bases are a match to TRBD2. Germline V gene data show CDR1 as SGHNT and CDR2 as YYREEE (reference sequence). The CDR3 covers 16 residues. The junction had 12 bases not matched to a gene; V was cut back by 5 bases and J by 1 base. CDR3 sequence: CASSSQGLDLSYEQYF. As DNA, the CDR3 is TGTGCCAGCAGTTCCCAAGGACTAGACCTTTCCTACGAGCAGTACTTC.

On this clone itself: Other DNA sequences in this sample translate to the same CDR3. This chain joins TRBV6-2 or TRBV6-3 and TRBJ2-5; no firm D call. There are 11 residues in the CDR3. Trimming removed 6 bases from V and 1 base from J, with 3 bases in between. From germline, CDR1 is MNHEY and CDR2 SVGEGT. The CDR3 DNA sequence: TGTGCCAGCAGCCCCCAAGAGACCCAGTACTTC. It encodes CASSPQETQYF.

The chain couples TRBV28 to TRBJ2-3; D may be TRBD2 (6 bases). CDR3 length equals 14 residues. Per the germline V gene, CDR1 is MDHEN and CDR2 is SYDVKM. The V end lost 7 bases, the J end lost 1 base, and 12 bases lay between the germline ends. Here the CDR3 reads CASTAGLRTDTQYF. The DNA of the CDR3 is TGTGCCAGCACCGCGGGGCTCCGCACAGATACGCAGTATTTT.

The chain uses TRBV25-1 and TRBJ2-7; 9 bases align to TRBD2. The CDR3 spans 16 residues. Germline V gives CDR1 MGHDK, CDR2 SYGVNS. V was pared by 4 bases and J by 6 bases, with 13 bases of the junction left unmatched. The CDR3 reads CASSVLAGVGIGEQYF. DNA of the CDR3: TGTGCCAGCAGTGTGTTAGCGGGAGTAGGCATTGGCGAGCAGTACTTC.

This clone was counted between two and nine times. The genes are TRBV6-1 and TRBJ2-3, with D maybe TRBD2 (5 bases). The germline V and J ends were trimmed by 0 bases and 10 bases, with 11 bases remaining between them. This CDR3 is built from 13 residues. Germline loops: CDR1 MNHNS, CDR2 SASEGT. CDR3 in amino acids: CASSEARAPPQYF. CDR3 nucleotide sequence: TGTGCCAGCAGTGAAGCGAGGGCCCCTCCGCAGTATTTT.

The CDR3 region is CAWSRRGDQPQHF. The DNA for the CDR3 is TGTGCCTGGAGTAGGCGAGGGGATCAGCCCCAGCATTTT. This rearrangement joins TRBV30 to TRBJ1-5, with a tentative D call TRBD1 (5 bases). Germline CDR1 is GTSNPN and CDR2 is SVGIG (reference sequence). Deletions cut 2 bases from V and 5 bases from J, with 10 bases between. This CDR3 is built from 13 residues.

As DNA, the CDR3 is TGTGCCAGCAGCGTCGGTGGGACCCTCACAGATACGCAGTATTTT. Its translation: CASSVGGTLTDTQYF. The V call is TRBV5-4, the J call TRBJ2-3, with D perhaps given as TRBD1 or TRBD2 (5 bases each). The CDR3 is 15 residues long. V lost 4 bases and J lost 2, with 14 bases in between. Germline CDR1 SGHNT, CDR2 YYREEE (reference sequence). Full variable domain (outside the CDR3, taken from reference TRBV5-4 and TRBJ2-3): ETGVTQSPTHLIKTRGQQVTLRCSSQSGHNTVSWYQQALGQGPQFIFQYYREEENGRGNFPPRFSGLQFPNYSSELNVNALELDDSALYLCASSVGGTLTDTQYFGPGTRLTVL.

This sequence joins TRBV4-2 and TRBJ1-3, with D possibly being TRBD1 (5 bases). The CDR3 has 16 residues. Trimming cost V 3 bases and J 5 bases, with 17 bases left between them. Germline lookup yields CDR1 LGHNA and CDR2 YNFKEQ. CDR3 amino acids: CASSQATGQARNTIYF. CDR3 coding DNA: TGTGCCAGCAGCCAGGCCACGGGGCAGGCACGAAACACCATATATTTT.

The CDR3 region is CASSGTGMADTQYF. CDR3 sequence (DNA): TGTGCCAGTAGTGGGACAGGGATGGCAGATACGCAGTATTTT. This sequence joins TRBV19 and TRBJ2-3, with 9 bases aligning to TRBD1. Germline loops: CDR1 LNHDA, CDR2 SQIVND (reference sequence). V shed 5 bases and J 4 bases; nucleotides not matched to a gene: 4. The CDR3 loop spans 14 amino acids.

CDR3 bases: TGTGCCAGCAGCCCCCGGACTAGCGGAGGTAATGAGCAGTTCTTC. Protein product: CASSPRTSGGNEQFF. This chain connects TRBV13 to TRBJ2-1; 10 bases are shared with TRBD2. The CDR3 consists of 15 residues. Germline trimming cut 5 bases from V and 7 bases from J; bases unmatched to any gene: 8. CDR1 and CDR2 from the germline V gene are PRHDT and FYEKMQ (reference sequence). The whole variable domain, remainder taken from reference TRBV13 and TRBJ2-1, is AAGVIQSPRHLIKEKRETATLKCYPIPRHDTVYWYQQGPGQDPQFLISFYEKMQSDKGSIPDRFSAQQFSDYHSELNMSSLELGDSALYFCASSPRTSGGNEQFFGPGTRLTVL.

This clone was observed once. The chain carries TRBV6-2 or TRBV6-3 and TRBJ2-2; tentatively, D is TRBD2 (6 bases). CDR1 is MNHEY and CDR2 is SVGEGT in the germline V gene. Trimming left V 6 bases short and J 10 bases short, with 9 bases between. The CDR3 extends over 11 amino acids. The CDR3, as DNA: TGTGCCAGCAGCGGGAGTGAGGAGCTGTTTTTT. Amino acids: CASSGSEELFF.

The chain is built from TRBV5-1 and TRBJ2-6; D perhaps matches TRBD1 (6 bases). The CDR3 sequence is 17 residues long. Germline values: CDR1 SGHRS, CDR2 YFSETQ. Trimming took off 4 bases at V and 0 bases at J, with 14 bases between the two ends. The CDR3 is CASSTTGQSSGANVLTF. CDR3 bases: TGCGCCAGCAGCACCACGGGACAAAGCTCTGGGGCCAACGTCCTGACTTTC.

This clone has just one count. The chain has TRBV14 and TRBJ2-7; weak D call: TRBD1 (5 bases). The CDR3 contains 12 residues. Trimming took 4 bases from V and 6 from J, leaving 10 bases between them. Germline lookup yields CDR1 SGHDN and CDR2 FVKESK. CDR3 sequence: CASSLPRGEQYF. The CDR3 DNA reads TGTGCCAGCAGCCTTCCTAGGGGCGAGCAGTACTTC.

The V gene is TRBV9, the J gene TRBJ2-7; 8 nucleotides line up with TRBD1. Germline V gene lookup returns CDR1 SGDLS and CDR2 YYNGEE. J was trimmed by 4 bases and V by 4 bases; bases with no gene match: 10. CDR3 length: 15 residues. CDR3 region: CASSPGTGSWYEQYF. CDR3 coding DNA: TGTGCCAGCAGCCCCGGGACAGGTAGCTGGTACGAGCAGTACTTC.

This clone occurred once. V gene TRBV2 combines with J gene TRBJ1-5; TRBD1 agrees at 7 bases. Germline-derived CDR1 and CDR2 are SNHLY and FYNNEI. CDR3 length: 17 residues. Unmatched junction bases numbered 11, after V lost 6 bases and J lost 0 bases. For the CDR3, the DNA is TGTGCCAGCAGACCGGGACAGACCTACTATAGCAATCAGCCCCAGCATTTT. Protein product: CASRPGQTYYSNQPQHF.

This sequence joins TRBV5-6 and TRBJ2-3; TRBD1 aligns across 7 bases. Germline V lookup: CDR1 SGHDT, CDR2 YYEEEE. The CDR3 covers 18 residues. Losses at the gene ends were 7 bases for V and 2 bases for J; bases not matched to a gene: 19. CDR3 residues: CASERAPRTGVFTDTQYF. The CDR3 DNA reads TGTGCCAGCGAACGGGCCCCCCGGACAGGAGTTTTCACAGATACGCAGTATTTT.

The chain couples TRBV7-9 to TRBJ2-7; D perhaps matches TRBD1 (6 bases). CDR1 SEHNR and CDR2 FQNEAQ come from the germline V gene (reference sequence). The V gene lost 5 bases and the J gene lost 4 bases, with 18 bases spanning the gap. The CDR3 has 15 residues. The CDR3 spells CASSTRDTALYEQYF. The CDR3 nucleotides are TGTGCCAGCAGCACCCGGGACACCGCTCTATACGAGCAGTACTTC.

The chain uses TRBV6-4 and TRBJ2-1, with unresolved D. CDR1 is MRHNA, CDR2 SNTAGT, per germline. CDR3 length: 15 residues. V was shortened by 4 bases and J by 4 bases, with 14 bases between the two germline ends. The CDR3: CASSAPKDHYNEQFF. CDR3 nucleotides: TGTGCCAGCAGTGCCCCCAAGGACCATTACAATGAGCAGTTCTTC.